This T cell receptor beta chain appears in the sequencing data of a study of OX40 agonist ivuxolimab in advanced cancers. This clone was observed a handful of times. The method was immunoSEQ multiplex PCR; TCRdb's version includes in-frame clones alone and lacks a portion of them. The table records 57,000 or so clones, more than 80% of them present only once. Sequencing used CD4+ or CD8+ T cells sorted from blood, obtained in a trial of the OX40 agonist ivuxolimab. The source of this sequence is an adult with an advanced solid tumor such as melanoma, head and neck, liver or kidney cancer.

CDR3 nucleotide sequence: TGCGCCAGCAGCCAGCGGGGACAGGGGAATGTTGGTGAAAAACTGTTTTTT. It specifies CASSQRGQGNVGEKLFF. The gene calls are TRBV4-3 and TRBJ1-4; 10 positions match TRBD1. CDR1 and CDR2 (germline): LGHNA, YSLEER. The V gene end was trimmed by 3 bases and the J gene end by 7 bases; junction bases not matched to a gene: 11. This CDR3 region has 17 residues.